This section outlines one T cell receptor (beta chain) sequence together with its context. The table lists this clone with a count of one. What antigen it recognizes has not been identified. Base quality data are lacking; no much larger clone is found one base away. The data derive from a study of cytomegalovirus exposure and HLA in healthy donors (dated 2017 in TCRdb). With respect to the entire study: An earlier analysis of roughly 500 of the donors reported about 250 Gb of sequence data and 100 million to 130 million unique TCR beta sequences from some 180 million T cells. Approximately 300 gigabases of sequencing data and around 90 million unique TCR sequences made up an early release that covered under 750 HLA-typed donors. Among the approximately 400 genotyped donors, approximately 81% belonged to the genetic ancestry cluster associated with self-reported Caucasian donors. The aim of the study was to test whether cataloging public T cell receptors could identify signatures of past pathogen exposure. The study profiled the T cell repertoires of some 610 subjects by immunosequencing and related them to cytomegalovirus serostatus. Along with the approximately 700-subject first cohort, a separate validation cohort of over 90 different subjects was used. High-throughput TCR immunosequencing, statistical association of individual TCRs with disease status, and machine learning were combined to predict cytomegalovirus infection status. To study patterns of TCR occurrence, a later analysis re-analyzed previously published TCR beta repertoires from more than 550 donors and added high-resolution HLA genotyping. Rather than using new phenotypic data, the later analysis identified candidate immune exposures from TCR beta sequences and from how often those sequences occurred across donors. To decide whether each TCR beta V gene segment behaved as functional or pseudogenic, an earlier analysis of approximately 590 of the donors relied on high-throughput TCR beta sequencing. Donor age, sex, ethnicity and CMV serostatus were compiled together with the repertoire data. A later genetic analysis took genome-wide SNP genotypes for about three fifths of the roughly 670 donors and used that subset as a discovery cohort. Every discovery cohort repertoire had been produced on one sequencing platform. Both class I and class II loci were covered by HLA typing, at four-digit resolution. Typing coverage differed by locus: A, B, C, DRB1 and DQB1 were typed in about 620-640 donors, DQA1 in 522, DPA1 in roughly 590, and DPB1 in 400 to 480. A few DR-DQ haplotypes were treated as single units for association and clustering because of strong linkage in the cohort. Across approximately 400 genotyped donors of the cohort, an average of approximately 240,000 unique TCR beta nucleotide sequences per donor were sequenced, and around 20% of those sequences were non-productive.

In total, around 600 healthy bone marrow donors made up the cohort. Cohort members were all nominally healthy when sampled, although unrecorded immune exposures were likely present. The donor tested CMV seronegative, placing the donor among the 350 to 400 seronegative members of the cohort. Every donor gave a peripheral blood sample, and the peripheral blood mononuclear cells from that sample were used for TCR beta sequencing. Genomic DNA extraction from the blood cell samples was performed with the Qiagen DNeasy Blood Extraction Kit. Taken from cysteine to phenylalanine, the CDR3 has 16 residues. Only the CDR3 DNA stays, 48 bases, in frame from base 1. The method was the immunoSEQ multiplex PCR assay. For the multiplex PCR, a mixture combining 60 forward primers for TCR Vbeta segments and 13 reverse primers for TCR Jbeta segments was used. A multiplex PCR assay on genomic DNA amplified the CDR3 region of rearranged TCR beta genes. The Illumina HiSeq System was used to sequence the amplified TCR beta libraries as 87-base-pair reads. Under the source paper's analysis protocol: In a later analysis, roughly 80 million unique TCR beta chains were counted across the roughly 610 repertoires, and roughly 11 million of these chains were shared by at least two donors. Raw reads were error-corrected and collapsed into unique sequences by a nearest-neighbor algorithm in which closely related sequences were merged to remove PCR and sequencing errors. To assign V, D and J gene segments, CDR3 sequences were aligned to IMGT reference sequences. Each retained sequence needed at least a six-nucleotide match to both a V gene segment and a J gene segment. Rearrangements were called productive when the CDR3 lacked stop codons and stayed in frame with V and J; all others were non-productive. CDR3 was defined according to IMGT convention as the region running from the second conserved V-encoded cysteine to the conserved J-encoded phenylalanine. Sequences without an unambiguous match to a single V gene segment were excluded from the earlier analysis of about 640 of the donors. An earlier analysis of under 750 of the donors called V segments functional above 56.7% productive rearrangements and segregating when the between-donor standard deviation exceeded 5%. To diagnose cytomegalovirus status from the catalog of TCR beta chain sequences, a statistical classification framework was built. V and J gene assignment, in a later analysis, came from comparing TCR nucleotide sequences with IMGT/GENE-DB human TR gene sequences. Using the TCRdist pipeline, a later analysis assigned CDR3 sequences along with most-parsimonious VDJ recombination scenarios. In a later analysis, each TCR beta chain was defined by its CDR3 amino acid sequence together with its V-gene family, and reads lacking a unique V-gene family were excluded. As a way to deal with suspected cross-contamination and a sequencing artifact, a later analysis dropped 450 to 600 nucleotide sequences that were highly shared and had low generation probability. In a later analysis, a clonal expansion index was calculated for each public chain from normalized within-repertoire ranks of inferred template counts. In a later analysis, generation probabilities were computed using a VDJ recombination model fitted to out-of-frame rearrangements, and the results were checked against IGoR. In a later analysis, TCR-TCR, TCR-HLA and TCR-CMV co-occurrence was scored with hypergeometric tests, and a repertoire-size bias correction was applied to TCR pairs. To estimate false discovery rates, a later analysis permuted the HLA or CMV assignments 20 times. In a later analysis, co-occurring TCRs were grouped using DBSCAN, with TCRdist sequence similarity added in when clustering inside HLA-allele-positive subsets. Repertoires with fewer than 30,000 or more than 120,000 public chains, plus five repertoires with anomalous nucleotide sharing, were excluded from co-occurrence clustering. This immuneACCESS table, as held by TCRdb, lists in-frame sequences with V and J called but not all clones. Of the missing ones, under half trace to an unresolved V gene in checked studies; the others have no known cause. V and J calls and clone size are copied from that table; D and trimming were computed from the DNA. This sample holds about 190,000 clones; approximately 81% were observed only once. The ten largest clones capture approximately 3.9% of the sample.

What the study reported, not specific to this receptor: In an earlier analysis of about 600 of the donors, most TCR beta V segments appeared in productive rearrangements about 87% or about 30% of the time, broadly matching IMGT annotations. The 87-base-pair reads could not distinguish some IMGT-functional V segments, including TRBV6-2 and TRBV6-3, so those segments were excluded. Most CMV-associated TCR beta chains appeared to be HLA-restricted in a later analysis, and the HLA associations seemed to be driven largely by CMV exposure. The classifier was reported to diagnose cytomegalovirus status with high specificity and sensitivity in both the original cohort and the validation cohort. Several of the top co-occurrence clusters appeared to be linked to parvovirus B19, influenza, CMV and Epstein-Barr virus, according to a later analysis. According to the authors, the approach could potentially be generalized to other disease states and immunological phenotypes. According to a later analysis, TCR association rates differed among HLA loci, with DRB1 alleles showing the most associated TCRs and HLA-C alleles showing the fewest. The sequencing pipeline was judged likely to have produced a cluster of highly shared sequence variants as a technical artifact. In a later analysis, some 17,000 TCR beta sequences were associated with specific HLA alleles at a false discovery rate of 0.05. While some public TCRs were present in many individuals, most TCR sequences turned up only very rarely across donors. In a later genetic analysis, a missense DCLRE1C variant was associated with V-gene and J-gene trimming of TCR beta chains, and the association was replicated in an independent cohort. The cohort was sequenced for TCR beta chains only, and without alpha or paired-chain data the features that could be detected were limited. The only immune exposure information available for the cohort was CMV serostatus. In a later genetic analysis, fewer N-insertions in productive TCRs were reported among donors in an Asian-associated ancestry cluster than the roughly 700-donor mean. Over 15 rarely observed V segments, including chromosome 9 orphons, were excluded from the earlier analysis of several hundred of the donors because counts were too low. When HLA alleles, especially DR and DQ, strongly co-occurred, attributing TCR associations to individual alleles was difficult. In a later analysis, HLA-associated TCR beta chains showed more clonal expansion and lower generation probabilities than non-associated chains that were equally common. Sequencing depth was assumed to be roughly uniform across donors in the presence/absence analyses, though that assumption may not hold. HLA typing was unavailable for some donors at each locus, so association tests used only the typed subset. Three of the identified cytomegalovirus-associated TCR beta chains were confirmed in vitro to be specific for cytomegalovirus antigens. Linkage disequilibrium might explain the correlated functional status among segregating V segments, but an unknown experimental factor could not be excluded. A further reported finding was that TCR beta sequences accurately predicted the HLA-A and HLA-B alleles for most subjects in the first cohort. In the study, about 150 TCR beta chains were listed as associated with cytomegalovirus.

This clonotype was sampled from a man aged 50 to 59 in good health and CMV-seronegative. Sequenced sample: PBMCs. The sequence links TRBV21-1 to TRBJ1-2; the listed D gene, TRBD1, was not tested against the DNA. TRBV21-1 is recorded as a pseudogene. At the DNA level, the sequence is TGTGCCAGCAGCAAATCTAATAGGACAGGGGGGTATGGCTACACCTTC. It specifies CASSKSNRTGGYGYTF.